The 27 T cell receptor beta chains presented below share a single source sample, sequenced in a study of T-cell reconstitution after alpha-beta-depleted transplantation in children. During its preparation, the TCRbeta library received unique molecular identifiers. From the PCR reads, TCRdb called clonotypes with MiXCR, one entry per CDR3 protein. The sample lists about 90,000 distinct CDR3 sequences, less than 20% occurring once. Sample: PBMCs, mostly from graft donor cells, taken 180 days after TCRalphabeta/CD19-depleted stem cell transplant. The receptors were sampled from a male patient aged 2 to 10 who had a stem cell transplant for acute lymphoblastic leukemia, so the T cells may come from the graft donor.

This clonotype was detected a few times. The rearrangement uses TRBV12-3 or TRBV12-4 and TRBJ2-3; TRBD1 matches at 7 bases. The CDR3 totals 14 residues. J was trimmed by 5 bases and V by 5 bases; bases with no gene match: 7. CDR3 sequence: CASSLRGQQDTQYF. CDR3 bases: TGTGCCAGCAGTCTAAGGGGGCAGCAAGATACGCAGTATTTT.

This clonotype was seen a few times. CDR3 sequence (DNA): TGCGCCAGCAGCCAAGATGAAGGGTGGAATGAGCAGTTCTTC. Translation: CASSQDEGWNEQFF. J is TRBJ2-1 and V is TRBV4-1, with D unresolved. Trimming took 0 bases from V and 7 from J, leaving 10 bases between them. This CDR3 spans 14 amino acids. From germline, CDR1 is MGHRA and CDR2 YSYEKL.

The chain joins TRBV18 to TRBJ2-3, with 7 bases identical to TRBD2. The J segment lost 0 bases and the V segment lost 3 bases, leaving 3 bases of the junction unmatched. Per the germline V gene, CDR1 is KGHSH and CDR2 is LQKENI. The CDR3 loop spans 15 amino acids. This CDR3 reads CASSPALASTDTQYF. In nucleotides, the CDR3 is TGTGCCAGCTCACCTGCACTAGCGAGCACAGATACGCAGTATTTT.

In this sample, this clonotype turned up a few times. Here the CDR3 reads CASGGAYEQYF. The CDR3 region has the DNA TGTGCCAGCGGGGGGGCATACGAGCAGTACTTC. J is TRBJ2-7 and V is TRBV28, with a possible D match to TRBD2 (7 bases). Germline-derived CDR1 and CDR2 are MDHEN and SYDVKM. V was shortened by 8 bases and J by 4 bases, with 9 bases between the two germline ends. CDR3 length: 11 residues.

This clonotype occurred a few times. The CDR3 nucleotides are TGCGCCAGCAGCTTGGGCCAGGGCTCCTACAATGAGCAGTTCTTC. Its protein product is CASSLGQGSYNEQFF. The chain has TRBV5-1 and TRBJ2-1; D is perhaps TRBD1 (5 bases). CDR1 and CDR2 (germline): SGHRS, YFSETQ. Trimming cost V 0 bases and J 0 bases, with 7 bases left between them. This CDR3 has 15 amino acids.

A few counts support this clonotype. The chain is built from TRBV28 and TRBJ2-3; the match to TRBD1 covers 12 bases. This CDR3 has 16 amino acids. CDR1 MDHEN and CDR2 SYDVKM come from the germline V gene. Losses at the gene ends were 5 bases for V and 4 bases for J; bases not matched to a gene: 7. DNA of the CDR3: TGTGCCAGCAGTCTTCCGGGACAGGGGGCTTCAGATACGCAGTATTTT. It is translated as CASSLPGQGASDTQYF.

J is TRBJ2-7 and V is TRBV12-3 or TRBV12-4; D unresolved. The CDR3 has 14 amino acids. V lost 4 bases, J lost 2 bases, and 12 bases lay in between. CDR3 protein: CASSSQTGPYEQYF. The CDR3 DNA reads TGTGCCAGCAGTTCCCAGACCGGGCCCTACGAGCAGTACTTC.

The gene calls are TRBV30 and TRBJ1-6; D is unclear. The CDR3 consists of 16 residues. Trimming took 0 bases from V and 2 from J, leaving 11 bases between them. Germline-derived CDR1 and CDR2 are GTSNPN and SVGIG (reference sequence). In DNA, the CDR3 is TGTGCCTGGAGTGTACCTAGCTGGGCCTATAATTCACCCCTCCACTTT. Translation gives CAWSVPSWAYNSPLHF.

Ten or more counts support this clonotype. This chain joins TRBV30 and TRBJ2-3, with no clear D. Between the trimmed V and J ends, which lost 2 bases and 3 bases, there was a span of 9 bases. This CDR3 has 13 residues. The germline V gene encodes CDR1 GTSNPN and CDR2 SVGIG (reference sequence). The CDR3: CAWSKGLTDTQYF. DNA for the CDR3: TGTGCCTGGAGTAAGGGCTTAACAGATACGCAGTATTTT.

The gene calls are TRBV2 and TRBJ2-7, with 10 bases lining up with TRBD1. This CDR3 has 15 residues. Germline V gene lookup returns CDR1 SNHLY and CDR2 FYNNEI. V shed 8 bases and J 2 bases; nucleotides not matched to a gene: 9. In DNA, the CDR3 is TGTGCCAGCGGTCCCCTGACAGGGGGCCCCTACGAGCAGTACTTC. Translating gives CASGPLTGGPYEQYF. Looking up the rest from reference TRBV2 and TRBJ2-7 gives the full variable domain: EPEVTQTPSHQVTQMGQEVILRCVPISNHLYFYWYRQILGQKVEFLVSFYNNEISEKSEIFDDQFSVERPDGSNFTLKIRSTKLEDSAMYFCASGPLTGGPYEQYFGPGTRLTVT.

This clonotype was counted only a few times. The rearrangement joins TRBV11-2 to TRBJ1-1; 10 nucleotides align to TRBD1. The CDR3 spans 15 residues. Germline V CDR1 and CDR2: SGHAT, FQNNGV. After removal of 4 bases from V and 3 bases from J, the junction contained 5 bases not matched to a gene. The CDR3 DNA is TGTGCCAGCAGCTCCGGACAGGGGGGTGACACTGAAGCTTTCTTT. This gives the protein CASSSGQGGDTEAFF.

This clonotype turned up a few times. This chain uses TRBV12-3 or TRBV12-4 with TRBJ2-7; TRBD1 matches at 8 bases. The CDR3 runs 13 residues. J gave up 3 bases and V 6 bases, and 4 bases lay outside the gene matches. The chain's CDR3 is CASRGQDHYEQYF. The DNA of the CDR3 is TGTGCCAGCAGGGGACAGGACCACTACGAGCAGTACTTC.

This clonotype was counted a few times. This chain uses TRBV12-3 or TRBV12-4 with TRBJ2-1; D is possibly TRBD1 or TRBD2 (5 bases each). The CDR3 runs 11 residues. Trimming removed 7 bases at V and 10 bases at J, with 11 bases between. For the CDR3, the DNA is TGTGCCAGCACCAATTGGGGGGAGCAGTTCTTC. Its translation is CASTNWGEQFF.

This clonotype was counted only a few times. The CDR3 bases are TGTGCCAGCAGCGGGCGACGGCGCAATGAGCAGTTCTTC. As protein: CASSGRRRNEQFF. The chain has TRBV11-3 and TRBJ2-1, with D uncertain. V was cut by 5 bases and J by 6 bases, with 11 bases left in between. Germline V gene data show CDR1 as SGHNT and CDR2 as YENEEA. The CDR3 spans 13 residues.

J is TRBJ2-2 and V is TRBV11-2; no definite D call. With 2 bases removed from V and 4 bases from J, the gap between germline ends came to 2 bases. The CDR3 has 12 amino acids. Per the germline V gene, CDR1 is SGHAT and CDR2 is FQNNGV. The CDR3 DNA follows: TGTGCCAGCAGCTTAACCACCGGGGAGCTGTTTTTT. The encoded protein is CASSLTTGELFF.

This chain uses TRBV13 with TRBJ2-2; no clear D. The germline gives CDR1 PRHDT, CDR2 FYEKMQ (reference sequence). This CDR3 comprises 16 residues. With 0 bases removed from V and 5 bases from J, the gap between germline ends came to 13 bases. The CDR3 loop is CASSLGRSFSTGELFF. Written as DNA, the CDR3 is TGTGCCAGCAGCTTAGGCCGGTCGTTTTCTACCGGGGAGCTGTTTTTT. The full variable domain, in which reference TRBV13 and TRBJ2-2 provide the parts outside the CDR3, is AAGVIQSPRHLIKEKRETATLKCYPIPRHDTVYWYQQGPGQDPQFLISFYEKMQSDKGSIPDRFSAQQFSDYHSELNMSSLELGDSALYFCASSLGRSFSTGELFFGEGSRLTVL.

This rearrangement joins TRBV7-2 to TRBJ2-2, with D tentatively TRBD2 (6 bases). Germline loops: CDR1 SGHTA, CDR2 FQGNSA. Trimming cost V 0 bases and J 6 bases, with 8 bases left between them. CDR3 size: 14 residues. The CDR3 sequence is CASSLAGGSGELFF. As DNA, the CDR3 is TGTGCCAGCAGCTTAGCGGGAGGATCCGGGGAGCTGTTTTTT. Supplemented by reference TRBV7-2 and TRBJ2-2, the full variable domain reads GAGVSQSPSNKVTEKGKDVELRCDPISGHTALYWYRQSLGQGLEFLIYFQGNSAPDKSGLPSDRFSAERTGGSVSTLTIQRTQQEDSAVYLCASSLAGGSGELFFGEGSRLTVL.

V is TRBV5-1 and J is TRBJ1-1; D perhaps matches TRBD1 (6 bases). Trimming removed 1 base at V and 0 bases at J, with 7 bases between. Germline CDR1 SGHRS, CDR2 YFSETQ. The CDR3 has 14 amino acids. The CDR3 region has the DNA TGCGCCAGCAGCTTGACAGGGTTGAACACTGAAGCTTTCTTT. Its protein is CASSLTGLNTEAFF. Complete variable domain (other parts from reference TRBV5-1 and TRBJ1-1): KAGVTQTPRYLIKTRGQQVTLSCSPISGHRSVSWYQQTPGQGLQFLFEYFSETQRNKGNFPGRFSGRQFSNSRSEMNVSTLELGDSALYLCASSLTGLNTEAFFGQGTRLTVV.

This clonotype showed up just a few times. The chain joins TRBV27 to TRBJ2-3; D is perhaps TRBD1 (5 bases). The CDR3 loop spans 15 amino acids. Germline CDR1 is MNHEY and CDR2 is SMNVEV (reference sequence). The V end was cut by 1 base, the J end by 2 bases, with 10 bases between. The CDR3 region has the DNA TGTGCCAGCAGTTTATACGCAGGGCTCACAGATACGCAGTATTTT. This encodes CASSLYAGLTDTQYF.

The CDR3 reads CASSQEEFARVGYGYTF. In DNA form, the CDR3 reads TGCGCCAGCAGCCAAGAAGAATTCGCGCGGGTTGGGTATGGCTACACCTTC. The genes are TRBV4-3 and TRBJ1-2, with D unresolved. CDR1 is LGHNA and CDR2 is YSLEER in the germline V gene. Trimming took off 0 bases at V and 5 bases at J, with 19 bases between the two ends. The CDR3 sequence is 17 residues long.

This sequence joins TRBV7-2 and TRBJ2-3; possible D gene TRBD2, 5 bases. From germline, CDR1 is SGHTA and CDR2 FQGNSA. V was shortened by 4 bases and J by 4 bases, with 6 bases between the two germline ends. This CDR3 has 12 residues. CDR3 protein: CASSYGADTQYF. The CDR3, as DNA: TGTGCCAGCAGCTACGGGGCAGATACGCAGTATTTT.

The rearrangement uses TRBV2 and TRBJ2-3; TRBD1 is a possible D gene (6 bases). The CDR3 length is 18 residues. The germline gives CDR1 SNHLY, CDR2 FYNNEI. The germline V and J ends were trimmed by 5 bases and 4 bases, with 25 bases remaining between them. The chain's CDR3 is CASSLMGRGKSEADTQYF. In DNA form, the CDR3 reads TGTGCCAGCAGTTTAATGGGCAGGGGTAAATCGGAGGCAGATACGCAGTATTTT.

The table lists this clonotype with a count of one. This sequence joins TRBV6-2 or TRBV6-3 and TRBJ2-2; a weak D match, TRBD2 (5 bases). This CDR3 is built from 13 residues. Germline assignment: CDR1 MNHEY and CDR2 SVGEGT. Trimming shortened V by 3 bases and J by 6 bases, and 8 bases separated the two germline ends. CDR3: CASSYSAPGELFF. The CDR3 DNA reads as TGTGCCAGCAGTTATAGCGCCCCCGGGGAGCTGTTTTTT.

This clonotype appeared a few times. The chain joins TRBV12-3 or TRBV12-4 to TRBJ1-6; 8 nucleotides match TRBD1. V shed 5 bases and J 1 base; nucleotides not matched to a gene: 4. The length of the CDR3 is 16 residues. The DNA for the CDR3 is TGTGCCAGCAGTCCGTGGGACAGGTCCTATAATTCACCCCTCCACTTT. The encoded protein is CASSPWDRSYNSPLHF.

V and J are TRBV7-2 and TRBJ2-3; 12 nucleotides align to TRBD2. Trimming removed 5 bases from V and 4 bases from J; junction bases left unmatched: 7. The CDR3 is 16 amino acids. Germline V lookup: CDR1 SGHTA, CDR2 FQGNSA. In DNA form, the CDR3 reads TGTGCCAGCAGCAAAGGGACTAGCGGGTTCCCAGATACGCAGTATTTT. It is translated as CASSKGTSGFPDTQYF.

The genes are TRBV20-1 and TRBJ2-3; D possibly uses TRBD1 or TRBD2 (5 bases each). Germline loops: CDR1 DFQATT, CDR2 SNEGSKA (reference sequence). CDR3 length: 14 amino acids. V lost 6 bases, J lost 2 bases, and 15 bases lay in between. The CDR3 is CSAGDRPFTDTQYF. The CDR3 DNA sequence: TGCAGTGCCGGGGACCGTCCCTTCACAGATACGCAGTATTTT.

This clonotype showed up many times. The rearrangement joins TRBV12-3 or TRBV12-4 to TRBJ2-1, with a weak D call TRBD1 (5 bases). Trimming cost V 6 bases and J 0 bases, with 18 bases left between them. This CDR3 has 17 residues. The DNA of the CDR3 is TGTGCCAGCAGGGGGATAAGACAGTATAGCTCCTACAATGAGCAGTTCTTC. Translation: CASRGIRQYSSYNEQFF.